The 31 T cell receptor beta chains below were found in one sample sequenced in a study of cytomegalovirus exposure and HLA in healthy donors. This table comes from immunoSEQ multiplex PCR, and its TCRdb copy is limited to in-frame clones, with some not included. The table shows some 80,000 clones, with 85% to 95% occurring only once. Sequencing was done on a sample of PBMCs. Source of these receptors: a woman aged 18-29 years in good health and CMV-seronegative.

V usage is TRBV7-9 and J usage is TRBJ1-2; D is possibly TRBD1 (6 bases). This CDR3 spans 15 amino acids. V was clipped by 4 bases and J by 7 bases, with 19 bases between them. The germline gives CDR1 SEHNR, CDR2 FQNEAQ (reference sequence). CDR3 DNA sequence: TGTGCCAGCAGCTCAAGGAATGTCGACAGGATTGGCTACACCTTC. Amino acids: CASSSRNVDRIGYTF.

V usage is TRBV27 and J usage is TRBJ2-3, with a weak D call TRBD1 (6 bases). The CDR3 is made up of 15 amino acids. CDR1 and CDR2 (germline): MNHEY, SMNVEV (reference sequence). V was shortened by 5 bases and J by 4 bases, with 16 bases between the two germline ends. The CDR3 loop reads CASSPHRDWADTQYF. Here the CDR3 DNA reads TGTGCCAGCAGTCCCCACAGGGATTGGGCAGATACGCAGTATTTT.

The table lists this clone with a few counts. J is TRBJ2-3 and V is TRBV15; TRBD2 aligns across 8 bases. The germline V gene encodes CDR1 LNHNV and CDR2 YYDKDF (reference sequence). Unmatched junction bases numbered 5, after V lost 4 bases and J lost 2 bases. This CDR3 is 15 amino acids long. The CDR3 nucleotides read TGTGCCACCAGCACCGGGACTAGGATCACAGATACGCAGTATTTT. Protein: CATSTGTRITDTQYF.

The chain is built from TRBV11-2 and TRBJ2-7, with 8 positions matching TRBD1. The CDR3 has 16 residues. CDR1 is SGHAT and CDR2 is FQNNGV in the germline V gene. After removal of 5 bases from V and 2 bases from J, the junction contained 11 bases not matched to a gene. CDR3 sequence: CASSPVGYRGTYEQYF. CDR3 sequence (DNA): TGTGCCAGCAGCCCCGTCGGATACAGGGGGACCTACGAGCAGTACTTC.

V and J are TRBV19 and TRBJ2-7; 11 bases are a match to TRBD1. The CDR3 is 15 amino acids. The germline V gene encodes CDR1 LNHDA and CDR2 SQIVND (reference sequence). The J segment lost 4 bases and the V segment lost 3 bases, leaving 5 bases of the junction unmatched. The CDR3 region has the DNA TGTGCCAGTAGTATGGCCGGGACAGGGGGTTACGAGCAGTACTTC. Translation: CASSMAGTGGYEQYF.

This clone was found once. The chain joins TRBV18 to TRBJ2-7; D may be TRBD2 (5 bases). The germline gives CDR1 KGHSH, CDR2 LQKENI. The germline V and J ends were trimmed by 4 bases and 0 bases, with 7 bases remaining between them. The CDR3 totals 13 residues. Here the CDR3 reads CASSRESSYEQYF. The CDR3, as DNA: TGTGCCAGCTCACGGGAGAGCTCCTACGAGCAGTACTTC.

CDR3 sequence: CASSPGLLNEQFF. Written as DNA, the CDR3 is TGCGCCAGCAGCCCCGGACTCCTCAATGAGCAGTTCTTC. This chain connects TRBV4-1 to TRBJ2-1, with D maybe TRBD2 (5 bases). The V gene lost 4 bases and the J gene lost 6 bases, with 10 bases spanning the gap. This CDR3 spans 13 amino acids. Germline lookup yields CDR1 MGHRA and CDR2 YSYEKL.

V gene TRBV5-1 combines with J gene TRBJ2-5; 7 bases line up with TRBD2. CDR1 and CDR2 (germline): SGHRS, YFSETQ. The CDR3 length is 14 residues. Trimming took 7 bases from V and 5 from J; bases not matched to a gene: 11. CDR3: CASGSTGTTETQYF. The CDR3 coding sequence is TGCGCCAGCGGATCCACCGGGACTACTGAGACCCAGTACTTC.

This rearrangement joins TRBV9 to TRBJ2-5; D unclear. Germline CDR1 reads SGDLS; CDR2 reads YYNGEE. V lost 0 bases, J lost 1 base, and 7 bases lay in between. The CDR3 length is 14 residues. The CDR3 sequence is CASSVVPGQETQYF. The DNA of the CDR3 is TGTGCCAGCAGCGTAGTTCCGGGCCAAGAGACCCAGTACTTC.

The gene calls are TRBV7-6 and TRBJ1-1, with D hard to call. V was trimmed by 6 bases and J by 2 bases, leaving 13 bases between them. The CDR3 loop spans 14 amino acids. CDR1 and CDR2 (germline): SGHVS, FNYEAQ. The CDR3 here is CASRTLGSNTEAFF. The DNA of the CDR3 is TGTGCCAGCAGAACCCTCGGGTCTAACACTGAAGCTTTCTTT.

The chain carries TRBV4-3 and TRBJ2-3; 7 bases are shared with TRBD2. The CDR3 loop spans 16 amino acids. Germline CDR1 LGHNA, CDR2 YSLEER. Unmatched junction bases numbered 9, after V lost 3 bases and J lost 3 bases. CDR3 sequence: CASSQSASGGTDTQYF. The DNA of the CDR3 is TGCGCCAGCAGCCAGTCGGCTAGCGGTGGGACAGATACGCAGTATTTT.

The chain employs TRBV28 and TRBJ1-3; possible D gene TRBD1, 5 bases. The CDR3 runs to 16 residues. Germline V gives CDR1 MDHEN, CDR2 SYDVKM. V lost 2 bases and J 0 bases, leaving 11 bases between the germline ends. This CDR3 is CASSLGGLTSGNTIYF. CDR3 in DNA: TGTGCCAGCAGTTTAGGGGGACTGACCTCTGGAAACACCATATATTTT.

The rearrangement uses TRBV10-3 and TRBJ1-2; perhaps TRBD1 as D (6 bases). Germline values: CDR1 ENHRY, CDR2 SYGVKD. V was pared by 0 bases and J by 4 bases, with 9 bases between. This CDR3 has 14 amino acids. CDR3 nucleotide sequence: TGTGCCATCAGTGAGTCCCTAGGGGGCTATGGCTACACCTTC. Amino acids: CAISESLGGYGYTF.

This sequence joins TRBV10-1 and TRBJ2-1, with 13 nucleotides matching TRBD2. Germline assignment: CDR1 WNHNN and CDR2 SYGVQD (reference sequence). Trimming cost V 3 bases and J 7 bases; bases outside gene matches: 9. CDR3 length: 17 amino acids. CDR3 sequence reads: CASSDRLGLAGQNEQFF. As DNA, the CDR3 is TGCGCCAGCAGTGACCGGCTGGGACTAGCGGGGCAGAATGAGCAGTTCTTC.

The rearrangement joins TRBV7-8 to TRBJ1-2, with a possible D match to TRBD1 (6 bases). The CDR3 is 14 residues long. V was trimmed by 3 bases and J by 8 bases, leaving 16 bases between them. Germline V CDR1 and CDR2: SGHVS, FQNEAQ. CDR3 sequence reads: CASSLAGARTGYTF. CDR3 DNA: TGTGCCAGCAGCTTGGCAGGGGCGCGAACGGGCTACACCTTC.

The V call is TRBV10-3, the J call TRBJ2-7, with a tentative D call TRBD1 (5 bases). V lost 10 bases and J lost 3, with 13 bases in between. Looked up from germline, CDR1 is ENHRY and CDR2 is SYGVKD. This CDR3 is 12 amino acids long. CDR3 residues: CATLGQGYEQYF. The CDR3 region has the DNA TGTGCCACCCTAGGACAAGGCTACGAGCAGTACTTC.

This clone is a singleton in its sample. This sequence joins TRBV7-6 and TRBJ2-1; 9 bases line up with TRBD2. Looked up from germline, CDR1 is SGHVS and CDR2 is FNYEAQ. The CDR3 is made up of 16 amino acids. V shed 1 base and J 7 bases; nucleotides not matched to a gene: 8. CDR3 residues: CASSLEGSGRENEQFF. The DNA of the CDR3 is TGTGCCAGCAGCTTAGAAGGTAGCGGGAGAGAAAATGAGCAGTTCTTC.

The DNA of the CDR3 is TGTGCCAGCAGCTTGGGAGGGAGGTTGCCCTACGAGCAGTACTTC. Its translation: CASSLGGRLPYEQYF. V usage is TRBV5-6 and J usage is TRBJ2-7, with D maybe TRBD2 (6 bases). CDR1 and CDR2 (germline): SGHDT, YYEEEE. V lost 0 bases and J lost 2, with 12 bases in between. The CDR3 totals 15 residues.

V gene TRBV5-3 combines with J gene TRBJ2-3; 8 positions agree with TRBD2. TRBV5-3 is designated an ORF whose function remains uncertain. V lost 6 bases, J lost 0 bases, and 9 bases stayed unmatched. The CDR3 consists of 16 residues. This CDR3 reads CARIQLAGTSTDTQYF. CDR3 DNA sequence: TGTGCCAGAATCCAATTAGCGGGGACTAGCACAGATACGCAGTATTTT.

The CDR3 here is CASSLAVMEESYEQYF. CDR3 coding DNA: TGCGCCAGCAGCTTGGCCGTTATGGAGGAATCCTACGAGCAGTACTTC. The chain uses TRBV5-1 and TRBJ2-7; a possible D gene is TRBD2 (5 bases). The V gene's germline CDR1 is SGHRS and CDR2 YFSETQ. The CDR3 runs 16 residues. V lost 0 bases and J 1 base, leaving 14 bases between the germline ends.

The gene calls are TRBV9 and TRBJ1-5, with D uncertain. This CDR3 has 13 amino acids. Trimming pared 0 bases from V and 7 bases from J, leaving 8 bases between. Germline V lookup: CDR1 SGDLS, CDR2 YYNGEE. The CDR3 DNA is TGTGCCAGCAGCGTAGCTTCCGGGCAGCCCCAGCATTTT. This encodes CASSVASGQPQHF.

V gene TRBV7-8 combines with J gene TRBJ2-3; perhaps TRBD1 as D (6 bases). Germline loops: CDR1 SGHVS, CDR2 FQNEAQ. Trimming took off 5 bases at V and 0 bases at J, with 21 bases between the two ends. The CDR3 extends over 18 amino acids. The CDR3 is CASSGRQDFVASTDTQYF. DNA for the CDR3: TGTGCCAGCAGCGGAAGACAGGACTTTGTTGCTAGCACAGATACGCAGTATTTT.

The rearrangement links TRBV7-4 to TRBJ1-3, with 8 bases that match TRBD1. The J segment lost 4 bases and the V segment lost 2 bases, leaving 1 base of the junction unmatched. Germline V gene data show CDR1 as SGHVT and CDR2 as SQSDAQ. The CDR3 is 14 amino acids. CDR3 nucleotides: TGTGCCAGCAGCTTAAGGGACAGGGGAAACACCATATATTTT. This codes for CASSLRDRGNTIYF.

The chain has TRBV6-6 and TRBJ2-1, with 7 bases matching TRBD1. This CDR3 comprises 15 residues. Germline values: CDR1 MNHNY, CDR2 SVGAGI (reference sequence). V lost 3 bases, J lost 4 bases, and 6 bases stayed unmatched. CDR3 sequence (DNA): TGTGCCAGCAGTTATGGAGACAGGGAATACAATGAGCAGTTCTTC. This codes for CASSYGDREYNEQFF.

The rearrangement links TRBV15 to TRBJ2-7, with 8 bases that match TRBD1. Per germline, CDR1 LNHNV and CDR2 YYDKDF (reference sequence). Trimming at V came to 6 bases and at J to 0 bases, leaving 4 bases not matched to a gene. CDR3 length: 14 residues. The CDR3 loop is CATRETGASYEQYF. The CDR3 DNA reads TGTGCCACCAGAGAGACAGGGGCCTCCTACGAGCAGTACTTC.

This clone has only one observation. The gene calls are TRBV27 and TRBJ2-7; D perhaps matches TRBD2 (5 bases). Looked up from germline, CDR1 is MNHEY and CDR2 is SMNVEV (reference sequence). Trimming stripped 8 bases from V and 6 bases from J, with 11 bases between. The CDR3 contains 11 residues. In nucleotides, the CDR3 is TGTGCCAGCCCCGGAGGAGGCGAGCAGTACTTC. This codes for CASPGGGEQYF.

The rearrangement links TRBV7-6 to TRBJ2-7, with TRBD1 identical over 7 bases. The V gene's germline CDR1 is SGHVS and CDR2 FNYEAQ. Trimming removed 2 bases from V and 4 bases from J; junction bases left unmatched: 8. There are 15 residues in the CDR3. This chain's CDR3 is CASSLRTGELYEQYF. The DNA of the CDR3 is TGTGCCAGCAGCTTACGCACAGGGGAGCTTTACGAGCAGTACTTC.

The chain uses TRBV6-5 and TRBJ2-3, with no clear D. This CDR3 has 14 amino acids. The germline V gene has CDR1 MNHEY and CDR2 SVGAGI. Trimming shortened V by 2 bases and J by 1 base, and 7 bases separated the two germline ends. DNA for the CDR3: TGTGCCAGCAGTTACACGGCGGGCACAGATACGCAGTATTTT. Protein product: CASSYTAGTDTQYF.

The V and J genes are TRBV5-1 and TRBJ1-6; tentatively, D is TRBD1 (5 bases). The CDR3 consists of 15 residues. V lost 0 bases and J lost 6, with 10 bases in between. Germline CDR1 SGHRS, CDR2 YFSETQ. The DNA of the CDR3 is TGCGCCAGCAGCTTGGGGTCAGGGTTTAATTCACCCCTCCACTTT. This encodes CASSLGSGFNSPLHF. Looking up the rest from reference TRBV5-1 and TRBJ1-6 gives the full variable domain: KAGVTQTPRYLIKTRGQQVTLSCSPISGHRSVSWYQQTPGQGLQFLFEYFSETQRNKGNFPGRFSGRQFSNSRSEMNVSTLELGDSALYLCASSLGSGFNSPLHFGNGTRLTVT.

This sequence joins TRBV18 and TRBJ1-1; a weak D match, TRBD1 (5 bases). Trimming removed 3 bases from V and 5 bases from J, with 10 bases in between. This CDR3 is built from 13 residues. Germline-derived CDR1 and CDR2 are KGHSH and LQKENI. Here the CDR3 reads CASSPLGGTEAFF. The CDR3 region has the DNA TGTGCCAGCTCACCCCTCGGGGGGACTGAAGCTTTCTTT.

V usage is TRBV29-1 and J usage is TRBJ2-7; D possibly corresponds to TRBD1 (6 bases). This CDR3 is 13 amino acids long. Trimming removed 7 bases at V and 4 bases at J, with 17 bases between. Germline assignment: CDR1 SQVTM and CDR2 ANQGSEA. CDR3 nucleotides: TGCAGCGATCTCGCGAACAGGGTTTACGAGCAGTACTTC. Protein product: CSDLANRVYEQYF.